This T cell receptor (beta chain) is drawn from a study of molecular identifiers for immune sequencing clone quantification. As for the study in general: Five aliquots were made in replicates from the RNA of about 20,000 or 100,000 naive CD8 cells, and four were sequenced.

Source material for naive CD8 libraries was roughly 20,000 to 1,000,000 sorted cells, with 10%, 30% or 50% RNA. The authors built bulk TCR libraries by previously described methods with listed TCR primers. In TCRdb, the PCR reads were re-called with MiXCR into one record per CDR3 protein. The sample has about 510,000 distinct CDR3 sequences, under 30% seen once. The CDR3 extends over 17 amino acids. Germline V CDR1 and CDR2: SGHVS, FNYEAQ. Between the trimmed V and J ends, which lost 2 bases and 4 bases, there was a span of 17 bases. The V call is TRBV7-6, the J call TRBJ2-2; the D gene is possibly TRBD2 (7 bases). Material for sequencing was naive CD8+ T cells from blood, with Jurkat cell RNA spiked in. Subset reported: FACS-sorted CD8+CD4-CCR7+CD45RA+ naive T cells. The TCR was taken from a human donor in good health. Some libraries in this study had Jurkat cell RNA spiked in. CDR3 residues: CASSLNWGGGGTGELFF. The DNA for the CDR3 is TGTGCCAGCAGCTTAAATTGGGGGGGCGGAGGCACCGGGGAGCTGTTTTTT. The full variable domain, rest sourced from reference TRBV7-6 and TRBJ2-2, is GAGVSQSPRYKVTKRGQDVALRCDPISGHVSLYWYRQALGQGPEFLTYFNYEAQQDKSGLPNDRFSAERPEGSISTLTIQRTEQRDSAMYRCASSLNWGGGGTGELFFGEGSRLTVL.